This T cell receptor beta chain was captured in a study of blood T cell repertoires in COVID-19 (dated by TCRdb to about 2020). Background on the whole study: Collaborator samples came from the United States, Italy and Spain and covered acute and convalescent phases of COVID-19. The prospective study material was composed of cDNA or gDNA derived from T cells, B-cell-depleted T cells, or PBMCs. Subjects who had been exposed to COVID-19, were actively infected with it, or had recovered from it provided the deeply sampled blood TCRbeta repertoires that made up the dataset. A freely available public database, intended as a resource for researchers studying the immune response to SARS-CoV-2, is where the repertoires were released. The samples were drawn from two sources: the first 160 participants of the ongoing ImmuneRACE study, and 1,000 to 1,500 subjects contributed by 6 global collaborators. The sample metadata nearly always contained a de-identified subject ID, COVID-19 status, age in years and sex. Where HLA class I and class II types were available, the types were taken from metadata supplied by the sample provider, not from assay-based typing.

TCRbeta CDR3 regions were amplified from genomic DNA by means of the immunoSEQ Assay, a bias-controlled multiplex PCR. On the authors' methods: The number of nucleated cells in each sample was estimated from the amplification of reference gene primers within the assay. To quantify the absolute abundance of each unique TCRbeta CDR3 rearrangement, sequence reads were collapsed and filtered. For each sample, productive Simpson clonality was calculated as the square root of Simpson's diversity index over productive rearrangements. The source is immuneACCESS, and TCRdb retained only in-frame sequences with V and J called. Part of the clones is not carried over; for the studies checked, unresolved V genes explain less than half of this, and the remainder is unexplained. For V, J and clone size, that table is used; D and trimming come from the DNA. This sample gives tens of thousands of clones in total; around 83% of them show up just once. The ten most abundant clones make up about 10% of the sample.

The full study reports these points: The amount of clinical and demographic metadata varied by source and participant and was provided uncurated.

Taken from cysteine to phenylalanine, the CDR3 has 17 residues. Only CDR3 DNA remains: 51 bases, in frame from the first base. Regarding this clone: Its specific antigen is unknown. No much larger clone is present one base from it, and per-base qualities are unavailable.

In Seattle, one collaborating source enrolled patients while the infection was active and tracked those patients longitudinally over the course of disease. Each collaborating institution followed its own protocols to collect whole blood in K2EDTA tubes. Collaborator samples were shipped for TCRbeta analysis as frozen whole blood, isolated PBMCs, or DNA extracted from either sample type. The specimen sequenced was peripheral blood. The chain is made from TRBV12-2 and TRBJ2-7; the table's D call TRBD2 went unverified against the DNA. TRBV12-2 is reported as a pseudogene. This receptor was identified in a man in his fifties or sixties with COVID-19, enrolled during active disease. The CDR3 corresponds to CASRLPASGRASYEQYF. The bases are TGTGCAAGTCGCTTACCAGCTAGCGGGAGGGCCTCCTACGAGCAGTACTTC.